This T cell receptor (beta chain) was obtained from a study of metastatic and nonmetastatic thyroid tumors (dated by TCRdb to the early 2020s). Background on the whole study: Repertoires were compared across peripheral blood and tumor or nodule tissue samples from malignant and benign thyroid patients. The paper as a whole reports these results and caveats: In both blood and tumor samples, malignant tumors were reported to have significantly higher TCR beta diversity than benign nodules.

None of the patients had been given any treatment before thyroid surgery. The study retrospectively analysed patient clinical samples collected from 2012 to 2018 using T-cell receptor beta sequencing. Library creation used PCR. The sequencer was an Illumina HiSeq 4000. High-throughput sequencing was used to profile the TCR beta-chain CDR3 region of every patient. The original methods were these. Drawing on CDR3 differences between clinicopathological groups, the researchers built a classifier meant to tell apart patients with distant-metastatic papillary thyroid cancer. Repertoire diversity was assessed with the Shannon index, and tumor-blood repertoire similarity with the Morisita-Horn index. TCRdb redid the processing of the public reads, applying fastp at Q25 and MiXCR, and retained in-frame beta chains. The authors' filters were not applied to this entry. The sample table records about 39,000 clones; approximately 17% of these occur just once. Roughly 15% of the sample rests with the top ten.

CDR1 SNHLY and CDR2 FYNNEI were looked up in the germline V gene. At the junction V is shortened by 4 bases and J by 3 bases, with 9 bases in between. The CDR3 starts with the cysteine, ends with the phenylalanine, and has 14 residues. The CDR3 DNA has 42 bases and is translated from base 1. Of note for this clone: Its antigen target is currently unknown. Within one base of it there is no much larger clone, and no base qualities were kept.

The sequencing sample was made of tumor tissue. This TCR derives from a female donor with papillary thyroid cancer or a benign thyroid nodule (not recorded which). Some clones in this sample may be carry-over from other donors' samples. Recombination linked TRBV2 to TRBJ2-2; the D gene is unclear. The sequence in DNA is TGTGCCAGCAGTGTAGAGCAGTACACCGGGGAGCTGTTTTTT. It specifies CASSVEQYTGELFF.